The subject of this entry is one T cell receptor beta chain. This specimen belongs to a study of blood T cell repertoires in COVID-19. Study background: Samples came from the United States, Italy and Spain, spanning acute and convalescent COVID-19. T cells, B-cell-depleted T cells, or PBMCs supplied cDNA or gDNA.

Original handling: Amplification with reference gene primers provided the estimates of nucleated cell counts. Sequenced by immunoSEQ multiplex PCR; TCRdb stores in-frame clones only, minus some. V, J and clone size are those of that table, while D and trimming were read from the DNA. The sample comprises tens of thousands of clones, about 86% of which are singletons, and about 20% rests with the top ten. CDR1 LNHDA and CDR2 SQIVND come from the germline V gene (reference sequence). The CDR3 is made up of 13 amino acids. V shed 3 bases, J shed 4 bases, and the junction held 2 bases outside the gene matches.

The chain combines TRBV19 with TRBJ2-5; 7 nucleotides align to TRBD1. This TCR came from a woman older than 75 in a cohort sampled during active or convalescent COVID-19. The specimen was peripheral blood. The CDR3 sequence is CASSMTGLETQYF. CDR3 coding DNA: TGTGCCAGTAGTATGACAGGGCTAGAGACCCAGTACTTC.